Below are 19 T cell receptor beta chains sequenced from a single sample in a study of T-cell memory formation after mild COVID-19. TCRdb recomputed calls from the 5' RACE reads with MiXCR, one row per CDR3 protein. The data contain just under 150,000 distinct CDR3 sequences, 5.5% to 7% of them singletons. The sample taken for sequencing was PBMCs or a T cell subset sorted from them (not recorded which). These receptors were collected from an adult woman who had mild COVID-19 (a few samples of this study predate the infection). Cell type and time point are not known.

The genes are TRBV6-1 and TRBJ2-7; D not resolved. V shed 2 bases and J shed 0 bases, with 5 bases lying between them. The germline V gene has CDR1 MNHNS and CDR2 SASEGT. The CDR3 extends over 13 amino acids. The CDR3 is CASSENNSYEQYF. For the CDR3, the DNA is TGTGCCAGCAGTGAAAACAACTCCTACGAGCAGTACTTC.

The chain joins TRBV30 to TRBJ2-1; D ambiguous. V was pared by 2 bases and J by 4 bases, with 6 bases between. This CDR3 region has 12 residues. Germline lookup yields CDR1 GTSNPN and CDR2 SVGIG (reference sequence). CDR3 in amino acids: CAWSSTYNEQFF. Written as DNA, the CDR3 is TGTGCCTGGAGTAGCACTTACAATGAGCAGTTCTTC.

In this sample, this clonotype turned up many times. V is TRBV7-2 and J is TRBJ1-1; 7 bases line up with TRBD1. The germline CDR1 and CDR2 sequences are SGHTA and FQGNSA. The CDR3 spans 14 residues. The junction had 7 bases not matched to a gene; V was cut back by 2 bases and J by 7 bases. CDR3 region: CASSLRQGGLEAFF. The CDR3 bases are TGTGCCAGCAGCTTAAGACAGGGAGGACTTGAAGCTTTCTTT.

This clonotype occurred a few times. V is TRBV6-5 and J is TRBJ1-5, with 7 nucleotides matching TRBD1. CDR1 and CDR2 from the germline V gene are MNHEY and SVGAGI. There are 16 residues in the CDR3. V was clipped by 4 bases and J by 0 bases; unmatched bases: 6. The DNA for the CDR3 is TGTGCCAGCAGTTCTGGGACAGTTTATAGCAATCAGCCCCAGCATTTT. Protein product: CASSSGTVYSNQPQHF.

This clonotype was picked up a small number of times. The rearrangement links TRBV7-2 to TRBJ2-2, with 9 bases fitting TRBD2. J gave up 7 bases and V 4 bases, and 7 bases lay outside the gene matches. Germline V gene sequence: CDR1 SGHTA, CDR2 FQGNSA. The CDR3 sequence is 15 residues long. The CDR3 reads CASSSLAGTIGELFF. The CDR3 bases are TGTGCCAGCAGCTCTCTAGCGGGAACGATCGGGGAGCTGTTTTTT.

This clonotype came up many times. The rearrangement joins TRBV5-1 to TRBJ2-1, with no clear D. The germline CDR1 and CDR2 sequences are SGHRS and YFSETQ. V was cut by 2 bases and J by 0 bases, with 12 bases left in between. CDR3 length: 16 amino acids. The CDR3 DNA reads TGCGCCAGCAGCTTTGTGGCCGTCAGCTCCTACAATGAGCAGTTCTTC. Amino acid sequence: CASSFVAVSSYNEQFF.

In its sample, this clonotype was seen a few times. This chain joins TRBV5-1 and TRBJ2-3; the D is unclear. The germline V and J ends were trimmed by 4 bases and 5 bases, with 11 bases remaining between them. The CDR3 consists of 13 residues. Per germline, CDR1 SGHRS and CDR2 YFSETQ. The CDR3 nucleotides are TGCGCCAGCAGCATCCTCCATGAAGATACGCAGTATTTT. Its translation: CASSILHEDTQYF.

This clonotype was counted only a few times. The CDR3 spells CASSPGTAEETQYF. The CDR3 nucleotides are TGCGCCAGCAGCCCGGGGACAGCAGAAGAGACCCAGTACTTC. The rearrangement uses TRBV5-1 and TRBJ2-5; 7 nucleotides align to TRBD1. This CDR3 contains 14 residues. CDR1 SGHRS and CDR2 YFSETQ come from the germline V gene. V shed 4 bases and J 3 bases; nucleotides not matched to a gene: 6.

This clonotype was counted between two and nine times. The genes are TRBV7-2 and TRBJ2-5, with D hard to call. The CDR3 is 14 amino acids. Trimming pared 3 bases from V and 2 bases from J, leaving 10 bases between. In germline, CDR1 is SGHTA, CDR2 FQGNSA. Here the CDR3 DNA reads TGTGCCAGCAGCTTTCGGAGCAGACAAGAGACCCAGTACTTC. This sequence encodes CASSFRSRQETQYF.

V gene TRBV13 combines with J gene TRBJ2-1; TRBD2 matches at 8 bases. The ends lost 2 bases at V and 4 bases at J; junction bases unmatched: 7. Germline-derived CDR1 and CDR2 are PRHDT and FYEKMQ (reference sequence). The CDR3 totals 16 residues. CDR3 coding DNA: TGTGCCAGCAGCTTAAGCGGCGGGGGGCTTTACAATGAGCAGTTCTTC. As protein: CASSLSGGGLYNEQFF. The full variable domain, rest sourced from reference TRBV13 and TRBJ2-1, is AAGVIQSPRHLIKEKRETATLKCYPIPRHDTVYWYQQGPGQDPQFLISFYEKMQSDKGSIPDRFSAQQFSDYHSELNMSSLELGDSALYFCASSLSGGGLYNEQFFGPGTRLTVL.

V and J are TRBV5-5 and TRBJ2-2; D gene ambiguous. CDR1 is SGHKS, CDR2 YYEKEE, per germline (reference sequence). The ends were cut back, 0 bases at V and 7 bases at J, with 13 bases in the middle. The CDR3 spans 15 residues. For the CDR3, the DNA is TGTGCCAGCAGCTTGGCAGTAAGGGTTAACGGGGAGCTGTTTTTT. Translated: CASSLAVRVNGELFF. The whole variable domain, remainder taken from reference TRBV5-5 and TRBJ2-2, is DAGVTQSPTHLIKTRGQQVTLRCSPISGHKSVSWYQQVLGQGPQFIFQYYEKEERGRGNFPDRFSARQFPNYSSELNVNALLLGDSALYLCASSLAVRVNGELFFGEGSRLTVL.

The table lists this clonotype with a few counts. J is TRBJ2-1 and V is TRBV7-6, with 7 bases that match TRBD2. The CDR3 contains 14 residues. Germline CDR1 and CDR2: SGHVS and FNYEAQ. Trimming took 0 bases from V and 10 from J; bases not matched to a gene: 6. CDR3 sequence (DNA): TGTGCCAGCAGCTTAGCGGGAGGGCCAAGAGAGCAGTTCTTC. Its translation is CASSLAGGPREQFF. The variable domain in full, completed from reference TRBV7-6 and TRBJ2-1, reads GAGVSQSPRYKVTKRGQDVALRCDPISGHVSLYWYRQALGQGPEFLTYFNYEAQQDKSGLPNDRFSAERPEGSISTLTIQRTEQRDSAMYRCASSLAGGPREQFFGPGTRLTVL.

The V and J genes are TRBV9 and TRBJ2-1, with 7 bases identical to TRBD1. Trimming removed 7 bases from V and 7 bases from J; junction bases left unmatched: 14. CDR3 length: 15 amino acids. CDR1 and CDR2 (germline): SGDLS, YYNGEE. CDR3: CASGAGGPSRNEQFF. The CDR3 region has the DNA TGTGCCAGCGGTGCAGGGGGACCTTCGCGGAATGAGCAGTTCTTC.

Many counts were recorded for this clonotype. V and J are TRBV5-1 and TRBJ2-7; the D gene is possibly TRBD1 (6 bases). Trimming shortened V by 1 base and J by 3 bases, and 14 bases separated the two germline ends. CDR1 is SGHRS, CDR2 YFSETQ, per germline. This CDR3 spans 15 amino acids. The CDR3 region has the DNA TGCGCCAGCAGCTTGTTCTGGGACACCATCTACGAGCAGTACTTC. It translates to CASSLFWDTIYEQYF.

This chain joins TRBV27 and TRBJ2-5; D is perhaps TRBD2 (6 bases). Germline assignment: CDR1 MNHEY and CDR2 SMNVEV (reference sequence). The CDR3 loop spans 14 amino acids. Trimming stripped 2 bases from V and 5 bases from J, with 12 bases between. CDR3 sequence reads: CASSLRRDWETQYF. CDR3 DNA sequence: TGTGCCAGCAGTTTAAGGAGGGACTGGGAGACCCAGTACTTC.

V gene TRBV20-1 combines with J gene TRBJ2-6; 9 bases agree with TRBD1. Germline-derived CDR1 and CDR2 are DFQATT and SNEGSKA (reference sequence). The CDR3 extends over 19 amino acids. V shed 1 base, J shed 0 bases, and the junction held 10 bases outside the gene matches. The DNA of the CDR3 is TGCAGTGCTAGAGTGCCAGGGACAGGGAGTCTCTCTGGGGCCAACGTCCTGACTTTC. This gives the protein CSARVPGTGSLSGANVLTF.

In its sample, this clonotype was seen a few times. The chain couples TRBV6-1 to TRBJ1-1; D not resolved. Germline loops: CDR1 MNHNS, CDR2 SASEGT. The V gene lost 7 bases and the J gene lost 3 bases, with 12 bases spanning the gap. The CDR3 spans 13 residues. The CDR3: CASKRISDTEAFF. In DNA, the CDR3 is TGTGCCAGCAAGAGGATATCGGACACTGAAGCTTTCTTT.

This clonotype was counted ten times or more. The chain joins TRBV5-1 to TRBJ2-1; D unresolved. Germline V gene sequence: CDR1 SGHRS, CDR2 YFSETQ. Trimming stripped 0 bases from V and 7 bases from J, with 14 bases between. CDR3 length: 15 amino acids. This CDR3 reads CASSLALVVGNEQFF. Here the CDR3 DNA reads TGCGCCAGCAGCTTGGCCCTAGTTGTGGGGAATGAGCAGTTCTTC.

This clonotype was counted many times. The gene calls are TRBV9 and TRBJ1-6, with 8 bases aligning to TRBD1. The CDR3 loop spans 16 amino acids. The V gene end was trimmed by 4 bases and the J gene end by 6 bases; junction bases not matched to a gene: 9. Germline CDR1 is SGDLS and CDR2 is YYNGEE. The CDR3 DNA is TGTGCCAGCAGCCCAAGGACAGGGCAGGGTAATTCACCCCTCCACTTT. Its protein product is CASSPRTGQGNSPLHF.